The source of this TCR beta chain is a study of T cells after yellow fever vaccination. This clonotype has at least ten counts. Its target is not known. The 5'RACE template-switching step produced TCR cDNA and added a universal primer site and UMIs. TCRdb redid the calling of the 5' RACE reads with MiXCR, one entry per CDR3 protein. The table records 300,000 to 400,000 distinct CDR3 sequences, around 8.1% of them present only once. Study-level findings and limits: Most clones from primary vaccination resurfaced after the booster (around 97% CD4, about 91% CD8). FACS-sorted repertoires might harbor abundant contaminating clonotypes from the bulk population.

The CDR3 loop spans 13 amino acids. Germline V CDR1 and CDR2: SGHTA, FQGTGA. The V end was cut by 1 base, the J end by 9 bases, with 7 bases between. This chain joins TRBV7-3 and TRBJ1-6; no firm D call. This receptor was identified in a man aged 18 to 30 who received the YFV17D yellow fever vaccine. The sample here was PBMCs, taken more than 40 days after the first yellow fever vaccination. The DNA for the CDR3 is TGTGCCAGCAGCTTAAACTGGCTTTCACCCCTCCACTTT. Protein sequence: CASSLNWLSPLHF.